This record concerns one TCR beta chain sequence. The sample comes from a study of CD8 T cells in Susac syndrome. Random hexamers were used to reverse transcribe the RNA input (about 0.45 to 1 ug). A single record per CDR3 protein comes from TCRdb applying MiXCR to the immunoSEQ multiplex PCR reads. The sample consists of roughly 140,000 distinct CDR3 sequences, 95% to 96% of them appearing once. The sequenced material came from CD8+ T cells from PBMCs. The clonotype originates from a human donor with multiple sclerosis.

Here the CDR3 reads CASSQARISTDTQYF. The CDR3 coding sequence is TGTGCCAGCAGCCAAGCGAGAATAAGCACAGATACGCAGTATTTT. This chain links TRBV4-2 with TRBJ2-3; D is uncertain. Germline loops: CDR1 LGHNA, CDR2 YNFKEQ. Deletions cut 1 base from V and 0 bases from J, with 8 bases between. The CDR3 consists of 15 residues.